These 8 T cell receptor beta chains were all obtained from the same sample, sequenced in a study of blood T cell repertoires in COVID-19. Assay: immunoSEQ multiplex PCR; the TCRdb copy retains only in-frame clones and omits some. Here the sample spans about 120,000 clones, approximately 85% being singletons. The specimen was peripheral blood. Receptors were obtained from a woman aged 55-69 years with acute or convalescent COVID-19.

This clone was seen only once. The chain uses TRBV7-3 and TRBJ2-1; 7 positions agree with TRBD1. V lost 5 bases and J lost 4; bases outside the gene matches: 8. Looked up from germline, CDR1 is SGHTA and CDR2 is FQGTGA. This CDR3 contains 15 residues. The CDR3 spells CASSTQGRSYNEQFF. The CDR3 nucleotides read TGTGCCAGCAGCACACAGGGGCGCTCTTACAATGAGCAGTTCTTC.

This chain joins TRBV24-1 and TRBJ2-3, with 11 nucleotides matching TRBD2. This CDR3 is built from 16 residues. Germline V gene sequence: CDR1 KGHDR, CDR2 SFDVKD. Losses at the gene ends were 10 bases for V and 2 bases for J; bases not matched to a gene: 10. In DNA form, the CDR3 reads TGTGCCACACAGAGAAGACTAGCGGGGAACACAGATACGCAGTATTTT. Translating gives CATQRRLAGNTDTQYF.

This clone has a single count. This rearrangement joins TRBV30 to TRBJ2-7, with 10 bases identical to TRBD1. This CDR3 has 14 amino acids. Trimming removed 4 bases from V and 3 bases from J; junction bases left unmatched: 6. Looked up from germline, CDR1 is GTSNPN and CDR2 is SVGIG (reference sequence). CDR3 residues: CAWNSGTGVYEQYF. In nucleotides, the CDR3 is TGTGCCTGGAATTCCGGGACAGGGGTCTACGAGCAGTACTTC.

The chain couples TRBV7-9 to TRBJ2-7, with a possible D match to TRBD2 (6 bases). This CDR3 region has 15 residues. CDR1 is SEHNR and CDR2 is FQNEAQ in the germline V gene (reference sequence). Trimming took off 5 bases at V and 3 bases at J, with 17 bases between the two ends. The chain's CDR3 is CASSGRDFHYYEQYF. Written as DNA, the CDR3 is TGTGCCAGCAGCGGCCGGGACTTCCATTACTACGAGCAGTACTTC.

The J gene is TRBJ2-1, the V gene TRBV6-4, with D tentatively TRBD1 (6 bases). V was pared by 0 bases and J by 1 base, with 19 bases between. The CDR3 sequence is 19 residues long. Germline values: CDR1 MRHNA, CDR2 SNTAGT. Written as DNA, the CDR3 is TGTGCCAGCAGTGACTCGAGTGATTACAGGGAATTGTCCTACAATGAGCAGTTCTTC. It specifies CASSDSSDYRELSYNEQFF.

The CDR3 protein is CASRGGGNNEQFF. In nucleotides, the CDR3 is TGTGCCAGTAGAGGGGGAGGGAACAATGAGCAGTTCTTC. The rearrangement uses TRBV11-1 and TRBJ2-1; D perhaps matches TRBD2 (7 bases). The CDR3 consists of 13 residues. CDR1 SGHAT and CDR2 FQDESV come from the germline V gene (reference sequence). Trimming cost V 9 bases and J 5 bases, with 14 bases left between them. The full variable domain, its missing parts supplied by reference TRBV11-1 and TRBJ2-1, is EAEVAQSPRYKITEKSQAVAFWCDPISGHATLYWYRQILGQGPELLVQFQDESVVDDSQLPKDRFSAERLKGVDSTLKIQPAELGDSAMYLCASRGGGNNEQFFGPGTRLTVL.

This chain uses TRBV10-3 with TRBJ2-3, with 9 bases identical to TRBD2. The CDR3 is made up of 15 amino acids. V gave up 5 bases and J gave up 2 bases; unmatched junction bases: 5. Germline V lookup: CDR1 ENHRY, CDR2 SYGVKD. The CDR3 sequence is CAISRAGGSTDTQYF. CDR3 DNA sequence: TGTGCCATCAGTCGAGCGGGGGGTTCCACAGATACGCAGTATTTT.

The V and J genes are TRBV9 and TRBJ1-2, with D perhaps matching TRBD1 (6 bases). This CDR3 is built from 14 residues. Germline-derived CDR1 and CDR2 are SGDLS and YYNGEE. V shed 0 bases and J shed 5 bases, with 11 bases lying between them. The CDR3 DNA is TGTGCCAGCAGCGTAGCAGAGGGGGTGTATGGCTACACCTTC. It is translated as CASSVAEGVYGYTF.